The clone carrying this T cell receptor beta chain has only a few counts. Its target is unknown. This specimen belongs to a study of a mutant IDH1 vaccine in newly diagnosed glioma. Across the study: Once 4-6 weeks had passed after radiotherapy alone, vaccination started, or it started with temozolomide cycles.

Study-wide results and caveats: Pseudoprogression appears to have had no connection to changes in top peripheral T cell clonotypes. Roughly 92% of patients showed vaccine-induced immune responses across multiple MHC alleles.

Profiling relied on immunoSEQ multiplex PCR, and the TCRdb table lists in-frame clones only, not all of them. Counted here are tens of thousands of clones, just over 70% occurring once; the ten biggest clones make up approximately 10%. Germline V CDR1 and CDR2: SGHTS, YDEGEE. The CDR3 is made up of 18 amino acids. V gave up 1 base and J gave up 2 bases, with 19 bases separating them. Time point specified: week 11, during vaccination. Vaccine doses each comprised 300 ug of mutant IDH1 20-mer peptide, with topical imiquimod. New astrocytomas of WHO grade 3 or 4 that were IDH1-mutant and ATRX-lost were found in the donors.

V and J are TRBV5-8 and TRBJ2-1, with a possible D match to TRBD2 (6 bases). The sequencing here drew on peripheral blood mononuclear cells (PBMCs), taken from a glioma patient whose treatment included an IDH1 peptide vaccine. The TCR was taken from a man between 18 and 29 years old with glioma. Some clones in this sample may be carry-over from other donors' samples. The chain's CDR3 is CASSLYTWGLIAYNEQFF. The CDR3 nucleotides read TGTGCCAGCAGCTTGTATACATGGGGACTGATAGCCTACAATGAGCAGTTCTTC.